This paragraph reports one TCR beta chain. Original analysis: Using reference gene primer amplification, nucleated cell counts were estimated. Generated by immunoSEQ multiplex PCR, the TCRdb table keeps only in-frame clones and is missing some. That table supplies the V and J calls and clone size; D and trimming were determined from the DNA. Seen here are over 200,000 clones, about nine tenths observed once, and the top ten hold more than 1%. Residents of over 20 US areas, aged roughly 18 to 90 years, made up the participants. Self-reported history from a screening survey and questionnaire set each donor's cohort. The entry originates in a study of blood T cell repertoires in COVID-19. The receptor was derived from a human donor in a cohort exposed to, infected with or recovered from COVID-19 (not recorded which). The donor label of this sample is uncertain. The specimen was PBMCs or T cells enriched from blood (not recorded which).

The chain's CDR3 is CASSRWETNTEAFF. As DNA, the CDR3 is TGTGCCAGCTCACGTTGGGAGACCAACACTGAAGCTTTCTTT. The chain joins TRBV18 to TRBJ1-1; D not resolved. CDR1 and CDR2 (germline): KGHSH, LQKENI. The CDR3 spans 14 residues. The V end lost 4 bases, the J end lost 2 bases, and 11 bases lay between the germline ends.